Listed here are 5 T cell receptor beta chains from one sample, sequenced in a study of cytomegalovirus exposure and HLA in healthy donors. The PCR used 60 Vbeta and 13 Jbeta primers. Data came from immunoSEQ multiplex PCR; TCRdb stores just in-frame clones and leaves some out. The sample gives roughly 92,000 clones, under 9% of which show up once; about 2.3% is in the top ten. Sample: PBMCs. All receptors derive from a man aged 50 to 59 in good health and CMV-seronegative.

The chain employs TRBV18 and TRBJ1-2; 7 positions match TRBD1. Unmatched junction bases numbered 5, after V lost 3 bases and J lost 1 base. This CDR3 is 15 amino acids long. The germline CDR1 and CDR2 sequences are KGHSH and LQKENI. The CDR3 is CASSPGQILNYGYTF. CDR3 sequence (DNA): TGTGCCAGCTCACCGGGACAGATCCTTAACTATGGCTACACCTTC.

This clone occurred a few times. The V call is TRBV27, the J call TRBJ1-1, with D possibly being TRBD1 (5 bases). CDR3 length: 13 amino acids. Trimming removed 3 bases from V and 4 bases from J, with 9 bases in between. Germline CDR1 reads MNHEY; CDR2 reads SMNVEV (reference sequence). The CDR3 reads CASSLGRGTEAFF. The CDR3 region has the DNA TGTGCCAGCAGTTTGGGGAGGGGCACTGAAGCTTTCTTT.

This clone was seen a few times. The V gene is TRBV29-1, the J gene TRBJ2-5, with 7 bases matching TRBD1. CDR3 length equals 12 residues. Looked up from germline, CDR1 is SQVTM and CDR2 is ANQGSEA. V gave up 7 bases and J gave up 0 bases; unmatched junction bases: 2. CDR3 loop: CSGRGYQETQYF. CDR3 in DNA: TGCAGCGGCAGGGGGTACCAAGAGACCCAGTACTTC.

This clone was seen more than once but under ten times. This chain joins TRBV9 and TRBJ2-7; possible D gene TRBD2, 6 bases. CDR3 length equals 14 residues. The germline V and J ends were trimmed by 0 bases and 2 bases, with 9 bases remaining between them. The germline gives CDR1 SGDLS, CDR2 YYNGEE. Here the CDR3 DNA reads TGTGCCAGCAGCGTAGAGGAGGGGCCCTACGAGCAGTACTTC. Protein: CASSVEEGPYEQYF.

The rearrangement uses TRBV29-1 and TRBJ2-1, with 14 bases fitting TRBD2. The ends lost 6 bases at V and 9 bases at J; junction bases unmatched: 7. CDR3 size: 14 residues. Germline CDR1 SQVTM, CDR2 ANQGSEA. Here the CDR3 reads CSVLGLAGALEQFF. As DNA, the CDR3 is TGCAGCGTATTGGGACTAGCGGGAGCGCTTGAGCAGTTCTTC.